These 22 T cell receptor beta chains originate from one sample sequenced in a study of T-cell reconstitution after alpha-beta-depleted transplantation in children. Unique molecular identifiers were incorporated during preparation of the TCRbeta library. TCRdb reprocessed the PCR reads via MiXCR and lists one record per CDR3 protein. Of about 110,000 distinct CDR3 sequences listed, under 30% are singletons. The sample in question was PBMCs, mostly from graft donor cells, obtained 180 days after TCRalphabeta/CD19-depleted stem cell transplant. Receptors originate from a male patient between 2 and 10 years old who had a stem cell transplant for chronic granulomatous disease, so the T cells may come from the graft donor.

This clonotype occurred many times. The chain is built from TRBV6-1 and TRBJ2-3; D may correspond to TRBD1 or TRBD2 (5 bases each). From germline, CDR1 is MNHNS and CDR2 SASEGT. The CDR3 covers 16 residues. V lost 8 bases and J lost 2, with 20 bases in between. The DNA of the CDR3 is TGTGCCAGCGGTCGGGGCTACGGCGGGCCCACAGATACGCAGTATTTT. Its protein is CASGRGYGGPTDTQYF.

Ten or more counts support this clonotype. The V call is TRBV12-3 or TRBV12-4, the J call TRBJ2-7; 8 positions match TRBD1. V gave up 2 bases and J gave up 9 bases; unmatched junction bases: 6. The CDR3 totals 13 residues. CDR3 sequence (DNA): TGTGCCAGCAGTTTAAGTGCAGGGGGCGGGCAGTACTTC. This sequence encodes CASSLSAGGGQYF.

The CDR3 nucleotides are TGTGCCAGCAGTTTAGGGCCCCGGACTAGCGTATACACAGATACGCAGTATTTT. Its protein product is CASSLGPRTSVYTDTQYF. The genes are TRBV28 and TRBJ2-3; TRBD2 aligns across 9 bases. With 2 bases clipped from V and 2 bases from J, the junction kept 11 bases outside the gene matches. Germline CDR1 and CDR2: MDHEN and SYDVKM. The CDR3 spans 18 residues.

This clonotype has a count of ten or more. This chain connects TRBV28 to TRBJ2-7; tentatively, D is TRBD1 or TRBD2 (5 bases each). The length of the CDR3 is 13 residues. The germline V and J ends were trimmed by 4 bases and 5 bases, with 12 bases remaining between them. CDR1 and CDR2 from the germline V gene are MDHEN and SYDVKM. The CDR3 here is CASSYTRGNEQYF. CDR3 sequence (DNA): TGTGCCAGCAGTTACACTCGGGGCAACGAGCAGTACTTC.

This clonotype was observed a few times. This chain links TRBV20-1 with TRBJ1-6; tentatively, D is TRBD1 (5 bases). The germline V and J ends were trimmed by 0 bases and 9 bases, with 18 bases remaining between them. CDR1 and CDR2 from the germline V gene are DFQATT and SNEGSKA (reference sequence). The length of the CDR3 is 16 residues. The CDR3: CSARDPFGAFGSPLHF. For the CDR3, the DNA is TGCAGTGCTAGAGACCCGTTCGGGGCCTTTGGTTCACCCCTCCACTTT.

The V and J genes are TRBV12-3 or TRBV12-4 and TRBJ2-7; the D gene could be TRBD1 or TRBD2 (5 bases each). The CDR3 runs 15 residues. The V end lost 3 bases, the J end lost 5 bases, and 17 bases lay between the germline ends. The CDR3 here is CASSFLPGQGNEQYF. The DNA for the CDR3 is TGTGCCAGCAGTTTCCTGCCGGGGCAGGGCAACGAGCAGTACTTC.

This clonotype appeared once. The V call is TRBV29-1, the J call TRBJ2-7; 11 positions agree with TRBD2. CDR3 length: 13 residues. Looked up from germline, CDR1 is SQVTM and CDR2 is ANQGSEA. CDR3 sequence (DNA): TGCAGTGTCAGACTAGCGGGACCCTACGAGCAGTACTTC. It codes for CSVRLAGPYEQYF.

This clonotype was detected only a few times. This chain uses TRBV12-3 or TRBV12-4 with TRBJ2-7, with no clear D. The CDR3 length is 13 residues. The ends were cut back, 0 bases at V and 9 bases at J, with 12 bases in the middle. The CDR3 reads CASSLAKALGQYF. CDR3 bases: TGTGCCAGCAGTTTAGCGAAGGCCCTGGGGCAGTACTTC.

The chain is built from TRBV5-5 and TRBJ1-1, with 7 bases aligning to TRBD1. The CDR3 runs to 13 residues. With V trimmed by 5 bases and J by 5 bases, 6 bases remained unmatched. Germline CDR1 SGHKS, CDR2 YYEKEE (reference sequence). The CDR3 DNA sequence: TGTGCCAGCAGACCACAGGGGAGGACTGAAGCTTTCTTT. Its protein product is CASRPQGRTEAFF.

The V call is TRBV10-1, the J call TRBJ2-3; D is perhaps TRBD1 (5 bases). CDR3 size: 16 residues. The germline V gene encodes CDR1 WNHNN and CDR2 SYGVQD (reference sequence). Trimming removed 0 bases from V and 2 bases from J, with 12 bases in between. CDR3 protein: CASSESTAGFTDTQYF. The CDR3 DNA reads as TGCGCCAGCAGTGAGTCGACGGCAGGGTTCACAGATACGCAGTATTTT.

This clonotype has more than one count but fewer than ten. The chain is built from TRBV12-3 or TRBV12-4 and TRBJ2-2; possibly TRBD2 for D (6 bases). V was trimmed by 4 bases and J by 2 bases, leaving 8 bases between them. CDR3 length: 14 residues. CDR3 nucleotides: TGTGCCAGCAGTTGGGGGGTAAACACCGGGGAGCTGTTTTTT. Residues: CASSWGVNTGELFF.

The V and J genes are TRBV20-1 and TRBJ1-1; the D is unclear. Deletions cut 0 bases from V and 6 bases from J, with 14 bases between. The CDR3 is made up of 14 amino acids. The germline CDR1 and CDR2 sequences are DFQATT and SNEGSKA (reference sequence). CDR3 nucleotides: TGCAGTGCTAGAGACGCCCGGGCCAACTCTGAAGCTTTCTTT. It specifies CSARDARANSEAFF.

This clonotype has a handful of counts. The gene calls are TRBV12-3 or TRBV12-4 and TRBJ2-3; the match to TRBD1 covers 8 bases. V shed 3 bases and J 2 bases; nucleotides not matched to a gene: 7. The CDR3 is 16 residues long. The CDR3 nucleotides read TGTGCCAGCAGTTTGACAGGGGAAGGGACCACAGATACGCAGTATTTT. This codes for CASSLTGEGTTDTQYF.

This clonotype was observed at least ten times. The rearrangement links TRBV27 to TRBJ2-5, with 11 bases matching TRBD2. CDR3 length: 15 amino acids. Germline loops: CDR1 MNHEY, CDR2 SMNVEV (reference sequence). The ends lost 7 bases at V and 4 bases at J; junction bases unmatched: 8. CDR3 sequence: CASMVTSGSVETQYF. The CDR3 DNA reads TGTGCCAGCATGGTAACTAGCGGGAGCGTAGAGACCCAGTACTTC.

This clonotype was counted ten times or more. This chain connects TRBV29-1 to TRBJ2-5; D remains ambiguous. V lost 4 bases, J lost 3 bases, and 18 bases lay in between. Germline V gene data show CDR1 as SQVTM and CDR2 as ANQGSEA. The CDR3 spans 15 residues. CDR3 coding DNA: TGCAGCGTTGGCCCTTTTATGAGGCTCGAAGAGACCCAGTACTTC. Amino acid sequence: CSVGPFMRLEETQYF.

The chain employs TRBV6-4 and TRBJ2-3; D gene ambiguous. CDR1 and CDR2 (germline): MRHNA, SNTAGT. Trimming removed 2 bases at V and 3 bases at J, with 12 bases between. The CDR3 loop spans 15 amino acids. CDR3 in amino acids: CASSDGSMTTDTQYF. For the CDR3, the DNA is TGTGCCAGCAGTGACGGGTCGATGACAACAGATACGCAGTATTTT.

This clonotype was found many times. The chain couples TRBV10-3 to TRBJ2-5; 7 bases map to TRBD1. V gave up 4 bases and J gave up 1 base; unmatched junction bases: 12. CDR1 is ENHRY, CDR2 SYGVKD, per germline. The CDR3 is 17 residues long. The CDR3 DNA sequence: TGTGCCATCAGTGGCCAGCCCTACGGACAGGCCCAAGAGACCCAGTACTTC. This encodes CAISGQPYGQAQETQYF.

This clonotype was detected ten times or more. V and J are TRBV7-9 and TRBJ1-3; a possible D gene is TRBD1 (6 bases). Deletions cut 4 bases from V and 0 bases from J, with 13 bases between. This CDR3 region has 16 residues. CDR1 and CDR2 from the germline V gene are SEHNR and FQNEAQ (reference sequence). The CDR3, as DNA: TGTGCCAGCAGCTCTTCGACAGGAACCTCTGGAAACACCATATATTTT. Translation: CASSSSTGTSGNTIYF.

The chain links TRBV4-1 to TRBJ2-3; D gene uncertain. V shed 0 bases and J shed 6 bases, with 7 bases lying between them. This CDR3 contains 13 residues. In germline, CDR1 is MGHRA, CDR2 YSYEKL. The CDR3 here is CASSQEGPDTQYF. The CDR3 nucleotides read TGCGCCAGCAGCCAAGAAGGCCCCGATACGCAGTATTTT.

The chain carries TRBV10-3 and TRBJ2-5, with D uncertain. The V end lost 6 bases, the J end lost 4 bases, and 9 bases lay between the germline ends. The CDR3 is 12 amino acids. CDR1 is ENHRY and CDR2 is SYGVKD in the germline V gene. The CDR3 region is CAIRGDGETQYF. The CDR3 DNA follows: TGTGCCATCAGGGGCGACGGAGAGACCCAGTACTTC.

This clonotype was seen repeatedly, ten times or more. V gene TRBV20-1 combines with J gene TRBJ1-5; tentatively, D is TRBD1 (6 bases). Germline CDR1 is DFQATT and CDR2 is SNEGSKA (reference sequence). The CDR3 totals 15 residues. Deletions cut 0 bases from V and 7 bases from J, with 16 bases between. CDR3 DNA sequence: TGCAGTGCTAGAGATCTGTTGAGGGGGGGGCAGCCCCAGCATTTT. This sequence encodes CSARDLLRGGQPQHF.

This clonotype was found many times. The chain uses TRBV20-1 and TRBJ1-6; 8 bases are shared with TRBD1. This CDR3 is 13 amino acids long. Germline V gene lookup returns CDR1 DFQATT and CDR2 SNEGSKA (reference sequence). V dropped 1 base and J dropped 9; count of bases not matched to a gene: 2. CDR3 in amino acids: CSARVQGGSPLHF. CDR3 nucleotide sequence: TGCAGTGCTAGAGTACAGGGGGGTTCACCCCTCCACTTT.